The TCR beta chain under discussion was sequenced for a study of blood T cell repertoires in COVID-19 (dated by TCRdb to about 2020). Regarding the research as a whole: Collaborator samples came from the United States, Italy and Spain and covered acute and convalescent phases of COVID-19. The material from the prospective study consisted of cDNA or gDNA derived from T cells, B-cell-depleted T cells, or PBMCs. The dataset comprised deeply sampled blood TCRbeta repertoires from subjects exposed to, actively infected with, or recovered from COVID-19. The repertoires were released in a freely available public database intended as a resource for research on the immune response to SARS-CoV-2. The samples were drawn from two sources: the first 160 participants of the ongoing ImmuneRACE study, and 1,254 subjects contributed by 6 global collaborators. The sample metadata nearly always contained a de-identified subject ID, COVID-19 status, age in years and sex. Where HLA class I and class II types were available, the types were taken from metadata supplied by the sample provider, not from assay-based typing.

About this clone: Its antigen target is currently unknown. Per-base quality was not reported, and no clone a single base away is much larger than it.

The collaborating institutions used their own protocols to collect whole blood in K2EDTA tubes. For TCRbeta analysis, collaborators shipped samples as frozen whole blood, isolated PBMCs, or DNA extracted from either of those sample types. Overall study results and their limits: How much clinical and demographic metadata was included differed by source and by participant, and the metadata was provided uncurated.

The immunoSEQ Assay, a bias-controlled multiplex PCR, was used to amplify TCRbeta CDR3 regions from genomic DNA. The authors' pipeline ran thus. The number of nucleated cells in each sample was estimated from the amplification of reference gene primers within the assay. Sequence reads were collapsed and filtered to measure the absolute abundance of every unique TCRbeta CDR3 rearrangement. For each sample, productive Simpson clonality was calculated as the square root of Simpson's diversity index across productive rearrangements. Imported from immuneACCESS, the table was reduced by TCRdb to in-frame sequences with V and J called. These copies leave out some clones; in studies compared against another copy, an unresolved V gene accounts for under half, and the cause of the remainder is not known. V and J calls and clone size are those listed in that table; D and trimming were worked out from the DNA. This sample holds 350,000 to 450,000 clones; 85% to 90% were observed only once. In total, the top ten clones hold 2.5% to 3.5% of the sample.

In the germline V gene, CDR1 corresponds to SGHAT and CDR2 to FQNNGV. Between the V and J ends, shortened by 4 bases and 2 bases respectively, the junction contains 8 bases. The CDR3 spans 13 residues, from the cysteine through the phenylalanine. The read is trimmed to its CDR3 DNA, 39 bases read in frame from base 1. The source material was peripheral blood. The rearrangement joined TRBV11-2 to TRBJ2-5; a confident D gene designation cannot be given. This sequence originates from a human donor in a cohort sampled during active COVID-19. The CDR3 reads CASSWALQETQYF. The sequenced DNA is TGTGCCAGCAGCTGGGCCCTACAAGAGACCCAGTACTTC.